This is a list of T cell receptor beta chains from one sample in a study of human T cells and chemical hapten exposure. TCRdb called the RACE reads again in MiXCR, with one record for every CDR3 protein. The sample includes approximately 320,000 distinct CDR3 sequences, over 5% of them seen just once. The material was whole blood, obtained in connection with sensitization to the hapten diphenylcyclopropenone (DPC). The receptors here all came from a woman aged 18 to 35 with alopecia areata. Some clones in this sample may be carry-over from other donors' samples. CDR3s include the opening cysteine and the closing phenylalanine or tryptophan. The order of the fields is V gene, J gene, D gene, CDR3 protein. A D gene is named only where the DNA matches it firmly.

V: TRBV12-3/TRBV12-4
J: TRBJ2-3
D: TRBD1
CDR3: CATDRGATDTQYF

V: TRBV11-2
J: TRBJ2-7
D: -
CDR3: CASRLRPGTSDYEQYF

V: TRBV15
J: TRBJ2-2
D: -
CDR3: CATGPRGNTGELFF

V: TRBV6-2/TRBV6-3
J: TRBJ2-3
D: TRBD2
CDR3: CASSYSGTSGGLNTDTQYF

V: TRBV7-8
J: TRBJ1-6
D: -
CDR3: CASSFRGAGLYNSPLHF

V: TRBV5-1
J: TRBJ1-1
D: -
CDR3: CASSLESDTEAFF

V: TRBV6-8
J: TRBJ1-2
D: -
CDR3: CASNDYTF

V: TRBV6-2/TRBV6-3
J: TRBJ2-7
D: TRBD1
CDR3: CASSYSSTGEAYDEQYF

V: TRBV5-1
J: TRBJ1-1
D: TRBD1
CDR3: CASSPDRASEAFF

V: TRBV20-1
J: TRBJ2-1
D: -
CDR3: CSARVFESGEQFF

V: TRBV5-1
J: TRBJ1-5
D: -
CDR3: CASSSQGLGGNQPQHF

V: TRBV6-2/TRBV6-3
J: TRBJ2-3
D: TRBD1
CDR3: CASSYGTGSDTQYF

V: TRBV27
J: TRBJ1-1
D: TRBD1
CDR3: CASSLYRGREAFF

V: TRBV10-3
J: TRBJ2-7
D: -
CDR3: CAISEFAGPYEQYF

V: TRBV18
J: TRBJ1-1
D: -
CDR3: CASSPRSAQNTEAFF

V: TRBV20-1
J: TRBJ1-1
D: TRBD1
CDR3: CSAGTVGYTEAFF

V: TRBV6-2/TRBV6-3
J: TRBJ1-4
D: -
CDR3: CASSYSGKLFF

V: TRBV7-9
J: TRBJ1-2
D: -
CDR3: CASSLATGSYGYTF

V: TRBV10-3
J: TRBJ2-7
D: -
CDR3: CAIGDREASEQYF

V: TRBV12-3/TRBV12-4
J: TRBJ1-2
D: -
CDR3: CASTAAVYGYTF

V: TRBV20-1
J: TRBJ2-5
D: -
CDR3: CSARDGDSPSETQYF

V: TRBV12-3/TRBV12-4
J: TRBJ2-1
D: -
CDR3: CASSGGTAGVLGNEQFF

V: TRBV7-9
J: TRBJ1-4
D: -
CDR3: CASSLLNFGPEVFF

V: TRBV6-5
J: TRBJ1-2
D: TRBD1
CDR3: CASSRDRIYGYTF

V: TRBV29-1
J: TRBJ2-5
D: -
CDR3: CSVDLGQWETQYF

V: TRBV12-3/TRBV12-4
J: TRBJ2-1
D: -
CDR3: CASTLGSYNEQFF

V: TRBV4-2
J: TRBJ1-1
D: -
CDR3: CASTPVGQGSDTEAFF

V: TRBV6-1
J: TRBJ2-3
D: -
CDR3: CASIKGRLRDSAIDTQYF

V: TRBV18
J: TRBJ1-2
D: TRBD1
CDR3: CASSPGQVAYGYTF

V: TRBV6-2/TRBV6-3
J: TRBJ1-5
D: TRBD1
CDR3: CASSWTGNQPQHF

V: TRBV7-9
J: TRBJ1-6
D: TRBD1
CDR3: CASSWSGTGNNSPLHF

V: TRBV11-3
J: TRBJ2-1
D: TRBD2
CDR3: CASSARGGIYNEQFF

V: TRBV29-1
J: TRBJ2-1
D: -
CDR3: CSAGRVDEQFF

V: TRBV7-9
J: TRBJ1-6
D: TRBD1
CDR3: CASSPWTGWGSPLHF

V: TRBV3-1
J: TRBJ1-5
D: TRBD1
CDR3: CASSQESNRGLSNQPQHF

V: TRBV20-1
J: TRBJ1-1
D: -
CDR3: CSARPPGGPQEAFF

V: TRBV4-2
J: TRBJ2-1
D: TRBD2
CDR3: CASSQGKGGDNEQFF

V: TRBV7-2
J: TRBJ2-3
D: -
CDR3: CASSSGVTSTDTQYF

V: TRBV4-1
J: TRBJ2-1
D: TRBD2
CDR3: CASSFGLASNEQFF

V: TRBV9
J: TRBJ1-1
D: -
CDR3: CASSAQQNTEAFF

V: TRBV20-1
J: TRBJ2-3
D: TRBD2
CDR3: CSATGTSGEVDTQYF

V: TRBV5-8
J: TRBJ2-1
D: -
CDR3: CASSSADVDYNEQFF

V: TRBV6-2/TRBV6-3
J: TRBJ1-6
D: -
CDR3: CASRGPGNSPLHF

V: TRBV3-1
J: TRBJ2-7
D: -
CDR3: CASSQDFGGEQYF

V: TRBV2
J: TRBJ1-1
D: -
CDR3: CASSEALREKGTEAFF

V: TRBV5-1
J: TRBJ2-3
D: TRBD2
CDR3: CASTSTAGLMDTQYF

V: TRBV6-2/TRBV6-3
J: TRBJ2-1
D: -
CDR3: CASSYSGGSNEQFF

V: TRBV2
J: TRBJ1-4
D: TRBD1
CDR3: CASSSQGAGGKLFF